This T cell receptor (beta chain) was sequenced in a study of technical replicates of blood from a few donors (dated by TCRdb to about 2017). Libraries came from the immunoSEQ multiplex PCR assay. The clones in this table, taken by TCRdb from immuneACCESS, are in-frame only. Not every clone is retained; where verified, under half of the shortfall comes from an unresolved V gene, and the cause of the rest is unknown. The sample yields some 94,000 clones; approximately 94% were counted once. In total, the top ten clones hold less than 0.35% of the sample. For this clone: Its antigen is currently not known. The input lacks base qualities; no much larger clone sits a single base away.

The germline V gene provides CDR1 KGHSH and CDR2 LQKENI. The CDR3 holds 18 amino acids from the cysteine to the phenylalanine. The kept DNA is CDR3 alone, 54 bases in frame from the first base. Here V drops 5 bases and J drops 6 bases, and the junction holds 15 bases not matched to any gene. The clonotype originates from a human donor in good health. Rearrangement joined TRBV18 to TRBJ2-1; 11 central nucleotides agree with TRBD2. The source material was T cells isolated from PBMCs. The nucleotide sequence reads TGTGCCAGCTCAGGGACTAGCGGCCACTATTTAGCCTCCAATGAGCAGTTCTTC. This sequence encodes CASSGTSGHYLASNEQFF.